A single TCR beta chain is shown here with its context. The data originate from a study of blood T cell repertoires in COVID-19. Data came from immunoSEQ multiplex PCR; TCRdb stores just in-frame clones and leaves some out. Counted here are a few hundred thousand clones, 80% to 90% occurring once; the ten biggest clones make up less than 2.5%. The sample was PBMCs or T cells enriched from blood (not recorded which). The source is a woman under 30 who had recovered from COVID-19.

For the CDR3, the DNA is TGTGCCAGCAGTTCGGGACAGGCGAGTAGTGGCTACACCTTC. It encodes CASSSGQASSGYTF. V usage is TRBV28 and J usage is TRBJ1-2, with TRBD1 matching 8 bases. V dropped 4 bases and J dropped 7; count of bases not matched to a gene: 8. Germline values: CDR1 MDHEN, CDR2 SYDVKM. This CDR3 is 14 amino acids long.